The 22 T cell receptor beta chains below come from one sample, sequenced in a study of patients and donors after allogeneic stem cell transplantation (dated by TCRdb to about 2020). The library was obtained by RT-PCR. For sequencing, a NextSeq 550 was employed. The public reads were reanalyzed by TCRdb: fastp trimming at Q25, MiXCR alignment, in-frame beta chains only. Every entry covers one CDR3 protein and lists the most common genes and DNA from its rows. The sample table holds about 960,000 distinct CDR3 sequences, of which more than 15% were seen once. The ten largest clones capture around 5.5% of the sample. Sequenced sample: blood, either unsorted or a sorted T cell fraction (not recorded which). These receptors originate from a human donor who was either an allogeneic HSCT recipient or a stem cell or donor lymphocyte infusion donor (not recorded which). It is not recorded whose cells these are; they may come from a transplant donor.

The chain links TRBV5-1 to TRBJ1-1; 7 bases match TRBD1. In germline, CDR1 is SGHRS, CDR2 YFSETQ. The CDR3 is 15 amino acids. The J segment lost 3 bases and the V segment lost 4 bases, leaving 9 bases of the junction unmatched. Here the CDR3 reads CASSKHTGADTEAFF. The CDR3 region has the DNA TGCGCCAGCAGCAAACACACAGGGGCCGACACTGAAGCTTTCTTT. Looking up the rest from reference TRBV5-1 and TRBJ1-1 gives the full variable domain: KAGVTQTPRYLIKTRGQQVTLSCSPISGHRSVSWYQQTPGQGLQFLFEYFSETQRNKGNFPGRFSGRQFSNSRSEMNVSTLELGDSALYLCASSKHTGADTEAFFGQGTRLTVV.

The table lists this clonotype with a few counts. The V gene is TRBV20-1, the J gene TRBJ2-1; 9 nucleotides agree with TRBD2. Per germline, CDR1 DFQATT and CDR2 SNEGSKA (reference sequence). V shed 4 bases, J shed 3 bases, and the junction held 4 bases outside the gene matches. The CDR3 consists of 14 residues. This CDR3 reads CSAIVAGDYNEQFF. The CDR3 nucleotides are TGCAGTGCTATCGTAGCGGGAGACTACAATGAGCAGTTCTTC.

V and J are TRBV11-2 and TRBJ2-7; 7 bases line up with TRBD2. The V gene's germline CDR1 is SGHAT and CDR2 FQNNGV. Trimming cost V 3 bases and J 4 bases; bases outside gene matches: 15. The CDR3 extends over 17 amino acids. In DNA, the CDR3 is TGTGCCAGCAGCTTTCAACCTGGACTAGACGATTTTTACGAGCAGTACTTC. This sequence encodes CASSFQPGLDDFYEQYF.

This clonotype has more than one count but fewer than ten. The V gene is TRBV11-2, the J gene TRBJ1-1; TRBD1 matches at 7 bases. The CDR3 loop spans 14 amino acids. V shed 5 bases and J 4 bases; nucleotides not matched to a gene: 7. The germline V gene has CDR1 SGHAT and CDR2 FQNNGV. Here the CDR3 DNA reads TGTGCCAGCAGCCCTGACAGGGTAGGCACTGAAGCTTTCTTT. Translating gives CASSPDRVGTEAFF. Together with reference TRBV11-2 and TRBJ1-1, the CDR3 gives the full variable domain: EAGVAQSPRYKIIEKRQSVAFWCNPISGHATLYWYQQILGQGPKLLIQFQNNGVVDDSQLPKDRFSAERLKGVDSTLKIQPAKLEDSAVYLCASSPDRVGTEAFFGQGTRLTVV.

The V and J genes are TRBV15 and TRBJ2-1; 9 nucleotides agree with TRBD2. The length of the CDR3 is 15 residues. CDR1 LNHNV and CDR2 YYDKDF come from the germline V gene (reference sequence). The trim removed 0 bases at V and 4 bases at J, leaving 1 base unmatched. CDR3 sequence: CATSRERGGYNEQFF. In DNA form, the CDR3 reads TGTGCCACCAGCAGAGAGCGGGGGGGATACAATGAGCAGTTCTTC. The whole variable domain, filled in from reference TRBV15 and TRBJ2-1, reads DAMVIQNPRYQVTQFGKPVTLSCSQTLNHNVMYWYQQKSSQAPKLLFHYYDKDFNNEADTPDNFQSRRPNTSFCFLDIRSPGLGDTAMYLCATSRERGGYNEQFFGPGTRLTVL.

The chain carries TRBV29-1 and TRBJ2-3; D is ambiguous. The CDR3 runs 13 residues. V was clipped by 7 bases and J by 0 bases, with 11 bases between them. CDR1 is SQVTM and CDR2 is ANQGSEA in the germline V gene. The CDR3 sequence: CSGWGASTDTQYF. The CDR3 bases are TGCAGCGGGTGGGGTGCTAGCACAGATACGCAGTATTTT.

The V gene is TRBV12-3 or TRBV12-4, the J gene TRBJ2-2, with a weak D call TRBD2 (5 bases). V was clipped by 4 bases and J by 5 bases, with 14 bases between them. CDR3 length: 15 amino acids. The chain's CDR3 is CASSSRGHLTGELFF. The CDR3 DNA is TGTGCCAGCAGTTCTAGAGGGCATTTGACCGGGGAGCTGTTTTTT.

This chain connects TRBV6-1 to TRBJ2-5; no clear D gene. There are 16 residues in the CDR3. Germline CDR1 MNHNS, CDR2 SASEGT. The V end lost 7 bases, the J end lost 2 bases, and 20 bases lay between the germline ends. Written as DNA, the CDR3 is TGTGCCAGCACGGTTGGGCCCCGGTCATTACAAGAGACCCAGTACTTC. As protein: CASTVGPRSLQETQYF.

The chain uses TRBV14 and TRBJ1-6; no clear D. Trimming removed 2 bases from V and 7 bases from J, with 12 bases in between. The CDR3 runs 15 residues. Germline lookup yields CDR1 SGHDN and CDR2 FVKESK. CDR3 sequence: CASSQWANQNSPLHF. The CDR3 DNA is TGTGCCAGCAGCCAATGGGCTAACCAGAATTCACCCCTCCACTTT.

This sequence joins TRBV20-1 and TRBJ1-5, with D possibly being TRBD1 (6 bases). CDR3 size: 14 residues. The germline V and J ends were trimmed by 1 base and 6 bases, with 13 bases remaining between them. Germline V gene data show CDR1 as DFQATT and CDR2 as SNEGSKA (reference sequence). CDR3 loop: CSARGRGRVQPQHF. The DNA of the CDR3 is TGCAGTGCTAGAGGCAGGGGTCGGGTTCAGCCCCAGCATTTT.

The chain is built from TRBV28 and TRBJ2-7; D ambiguous. Germline V gene sequence: CDR1 MDHEN, CDR2 SYDVKM. Trimming took 7 bases from V and 2 from J, leaving 15 bases between them. The CDR3 covers 14 residues. CDR3 amino acids: CASTLRASTYEQYF. The CDR3 region has the DNA TGTGCCAGCACCTTGAGAGCTAGTACCTACGAGCAGTACTTC.

The rearrangement joins TRBV30 to TRBJ1-1, with a possible D match to TRBD1 (5 bases). This CDR3 region has 13 residues. V was pared by 4 bases and J by 0 bases, with 9 bases between. The germline CDR1 and CDR2 sequences are GTSNPN and SVGIG (reference sequence). CDR3 amino acids: CAWNMGLNTEAFF. Written as DNA, the CDR3 is TGTGCCTGGAACATGGGACTGAACACTGAAGCTTTCTTT.

The V gene is TRBV5-1, the J gene TRBJ1-2, with no clear D. In germline, CDR1 is SGHRS, CDR2 YFSETQ. With 0 bases removed from V and 3 bases from J, the gap between germline ends came to 9 bases. The CDR3 sequence is 14 residues long. CDR3 DNA sequence: TGCGCCAGCAGCTTGGGGGCAGTTGACTATGGCTACACCTTC. This encodes CASSLGAVDYGYTF.

CDR3 coding DNA: TGTGCCAGCAGCCCCCGACAGGGGGCATTGATCTGGGAGACCCAGTACTTC. It codes for CASSPRQGALIWETQYF. The chain joins TRBV7-2 to TRBJ2-5, with 10 bases that match TRBD1. CDR1 is SGHTA and CDR2 is FQGNSA in the germline V gene. J was trimmed by 5 bases and V by 5 bases; bases with no gene match: 14. The CDR3 runs to 17 residues.

The rearrangement links TRBV21-1 to TRBJ2-5; whether TRBD1, the table's D call, matches the DNA was not checked. TRBV21-1 is a pseudogene. This CDR3 is 16 amino acids long. The CDR3 DNA is TGTGCCAGCAGCAAAGGTCCTTTGGGACAGGGAGTGACCCAGTACTTC. Translating gives CASSKGPLGQGVTQYF.

This clonotype has only a few counts. V is TRBV20-1 and J is TRBJ1-5; D is unresolved. V dropped 2 bases and J dropped 1 base, with 12 bases sitting between them. Germline assignment: CDR1 DFQATT and CDR2 SNEGSKA (reference sequence). The CDR3 runs to 15 residues. CDR3 DNA: TGCAGTGCTAGACCATCTACCGGGAGCAATCAGCCCCAGCATTTT. The encoded protein is CSARPSTGSNQPQHF.

J is TRBJ2-1 and V is TRBV6-1; the D gene is possibly TRBD1 (5 bases). V lost 3 bases and J lost 6, with 12 bases in between. CDR1 is MNHNS and CDR2 is SASEGT in the germline V gene. This CDR3 has 14 amino acids. The CDR3 here is CASSDWGGSNEQFF. CDR3 DNA: TGTGCCAGCAGTGACTGGGGCGGCAGCAATGAGCAGTTCTTC.

This clonotype has only a few counts. V and J are TRBV7-2 and TRBJ1-1; 9 positions match TRBD1. Trimming cost V 3 bases and J 11 bases; bases outside gene matches: 10. Germline V gives CDR1 SGHTA, CDR2 FQGNSA. CDR3 length: 14 amino acids. The CDR3 nucleotides read TGTGCCAGCAGCTTCCCCCCGGGACAGGGACATGCTTTCTTT. It is translated as CASSFPPGQGHAFF. The entire variable domain, with the rest obtained from reference TRBV7-2 and TRBJ1-1, is as follows: GAGVSQSPSNKVTEKGKDVELRCDPISGHTALYWYRQSLGQGLEFLIYFQGNSAPDKSGLPSDRFSAERTGGSVSTLTIQRTQQEDSAVYLCASSFPPGQGHAFFGQGTRLTVV.

The V call is TRBV20-1, the J call TRBJ1-1; D gene unclear. Germline CDR1 DFQATT, CDR2 SNEGSKA (reference sequence). Trimming took 0 bases from V and 7 from J, leaving 12 bases between them. The CDR3 covers 13 residues. The CDR3 nucleotides read TGCAGTGCTAGAGATATGTCTACTGGTGAAGCTTTCTTT. It encodes CSARDMSTGEAFF.

This clonotype appeared a few times. The chain has TRBV5-1 and TRBJ1-1, with TRBD1 as a possible D gene (5 bases). The V end was cut by 4 bases, the J end by 7 bases, with 17 bases between. The V gene's germline CDR1 is SGHRS and CDR2 YFSETQ. The CDR3 is 14 residues long. The CDR3 reads CASSLLGGTSEAFF. CDR3 bases: TGCGCCAGCAGCCTCCTCGGGGGAACTAGTGAAGCTTTCTTT.

The chain has TRBV7-9 and TRBJ2-5; no reliable D call. V was pared by 1 base and J by 5 bases, with 8 bases between. Germline assignment: CDR1 SEHNR and CDR2 FQNEAQ (reference sequence). The CDR3 sequence is 13 residues long. In nucleotides, the CDR3 is TGTGCCAGCAGCTTAGGCCCCTCGGAGACCCAGTACTTC. Its translation: CASSLGPSETQYF.

This clonotype was found a few times. V is TRBV20-1 and J is TRBJ2-5; D perhaps matches TRBD2 (6 bases). The CDR3 totals 14 residues. The V gene lost 2 bases and the J gene lost 7 bases, with 17 bases spanning the gap. Germline assignment: CDR1 DFQATT and CDR2 SNEGSKA (reference sequence). CDR3 DNA: TGCAGTGCTAGACCCGGGACTCCGGCTGGGACCCAGTACTTC. Its translation is CSARPGTPAGTQYF.